A single count supports the clone carrying this T cell receptor (beta chain). The antigen is unknown. The sample originates from a study of OX40 agonist ivuxolimab in advanced cancers. Study at large: Patients achieving partial responses numbered three: one hepatocellular carcinoma case and two cutaneous melanoma cases. Study-wide points: Patients with a partial response at 0.1-3.0 mg/kg had among the lowest clonal expansion.

V shed 5 bases and J 6 bases; nucleotides not matched to a gene: 6. CDR3 length equals 14 residues. In germline, CDR1 is SEHNR, CDR2 FQNEAQ (reference sequence). TCRdb keeps only in-frame clones here, not all; method: immunoSEQ multiplex PCR. The top ten hold approximately 6.8% of the sample, which has around 60,000 clones, 77% seen once. This specimen consisted of CD4+ or CD8+ T cells sorted from blood, obtained in a trial of the OX40 agonist ivuxolimab. The receptor's source is an adult with an advanced solid tumor such as melanoma, head and neck, liver or kidney cancer. The V gene is TRBV7-9, the J gene TRBJ1-5; 8 bases are a match to TRBD1. CDR3 region: CASSPDRGGQPQHF. As DNA, the CDR3 is TGTGCCAGCAGCCCCGACAGGGGCGGTCAGCCCCAGCATTTT.